The entry below gives a single T cell receptor beta chain sequence along with its context. Its antigen is as yet unknown. Additional DNA sequences in this sample encode the identical CDR3. PCR was performed using 60 Vbeta and 13 Jbeta primers. Here immunoSEQ multiplex PCR was the method, and the copy in TCRdb shows in-frame clones only, minus some. This table holds about 99,000 clones, around 82% found once. The source of the sample is a study of cytomegalovirus exposure and HLA in healthy donors. Study conclusions and caveats: The analysis excluded some indistinguishable V segments, including TRBV6-2 and TRBV6-3. Specificity for CMV antigens was confirmed in vitro for a few of the CMV-associated chains. Sequencing likely caused a cluster of highly shared sequence variants. Later work showed greater clonal expansion in HLA-associated TCR beta chains than in equally common others.

This CDR3 region has 15 residues. The germline gives CDR1 LNHDA, CDR2 SQIVND (reference sequence). Trimming cost V 1 base and J 4 bases, with 13 bases left between them. V and J are TRBV19 and TRBJ1-2, with a tentative D call TRBD1 (6 bases). Sequencing input: PBMCs. The sequence derives from a woman between 40 and 55 years old in good health and CMV-seronegative. The CDR3 reads CASSIAGQLSYGYTF. The CDR3 coding sequence is TGTGCCAGTAGTATAGCTGGACAGCTCTCCTATGGCTACACCTTC.